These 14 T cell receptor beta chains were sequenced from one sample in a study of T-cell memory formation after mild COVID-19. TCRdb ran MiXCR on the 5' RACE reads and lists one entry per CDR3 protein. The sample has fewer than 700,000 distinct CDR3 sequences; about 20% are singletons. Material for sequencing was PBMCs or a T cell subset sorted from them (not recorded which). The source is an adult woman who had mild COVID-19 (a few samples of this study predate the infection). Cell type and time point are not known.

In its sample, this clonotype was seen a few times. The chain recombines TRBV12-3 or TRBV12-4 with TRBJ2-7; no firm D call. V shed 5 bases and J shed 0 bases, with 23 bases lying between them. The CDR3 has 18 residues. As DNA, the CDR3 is TGTGCCAGCAGTGTATGGCCATGGGGTACGCTTAGCTCCTACGAGCAGTACTTC. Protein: CASSVWPWGTLSSYEQYF.

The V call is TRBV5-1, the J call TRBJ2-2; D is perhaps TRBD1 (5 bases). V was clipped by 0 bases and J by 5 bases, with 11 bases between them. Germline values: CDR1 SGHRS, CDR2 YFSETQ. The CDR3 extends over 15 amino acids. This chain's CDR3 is CASSLVAGMTGELFF. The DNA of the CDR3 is TGCGCCAGCAGCTTGGTGGCAGGGATGACCGGGGAGCTGTTTTTT.

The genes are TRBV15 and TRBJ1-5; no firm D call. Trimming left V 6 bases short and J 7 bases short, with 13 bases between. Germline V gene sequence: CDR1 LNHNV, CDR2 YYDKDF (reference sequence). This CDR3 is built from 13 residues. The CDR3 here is CATSEVTKQPQHF. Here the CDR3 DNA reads TGTGCCACCAGTGAAGTGACCAAACAGCCCCAGCATTTT.

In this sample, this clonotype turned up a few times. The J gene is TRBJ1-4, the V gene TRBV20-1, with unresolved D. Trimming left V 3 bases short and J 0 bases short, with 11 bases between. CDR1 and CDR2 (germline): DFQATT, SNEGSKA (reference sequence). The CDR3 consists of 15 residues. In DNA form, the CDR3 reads TGCAGTGCTAGTGGCGGGTCGGCAACTAATGAAAAACTGTTTTTT. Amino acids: CSASGGSATNEKLFF.

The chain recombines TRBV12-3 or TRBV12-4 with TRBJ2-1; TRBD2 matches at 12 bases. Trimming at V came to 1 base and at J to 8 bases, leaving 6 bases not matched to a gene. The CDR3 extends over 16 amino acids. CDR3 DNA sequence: TGTGCCAGCAGTTTAGTTGGACTAGCGGGGCTGGATGAGCAGTTCTTC. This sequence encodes CASSLVGLAGLDEQFF.

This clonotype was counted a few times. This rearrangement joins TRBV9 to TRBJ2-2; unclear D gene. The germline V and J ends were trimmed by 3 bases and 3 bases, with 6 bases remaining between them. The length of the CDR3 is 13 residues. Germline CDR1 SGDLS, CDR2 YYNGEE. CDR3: CASSASYTGELFF. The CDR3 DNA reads TGTGCCAGCAGCGCCTCGTACACCGGGGAGCTGTTTTTT.

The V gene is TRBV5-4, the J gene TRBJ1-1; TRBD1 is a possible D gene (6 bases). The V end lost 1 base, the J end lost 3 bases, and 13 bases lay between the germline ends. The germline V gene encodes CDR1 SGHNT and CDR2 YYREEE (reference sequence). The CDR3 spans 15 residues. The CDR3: CASSLFGGWDTEAFF. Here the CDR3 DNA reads TGTGCCAGCAGCTTGTTTGGGGGCTGGGACACTGAAGCTTTCTTT.

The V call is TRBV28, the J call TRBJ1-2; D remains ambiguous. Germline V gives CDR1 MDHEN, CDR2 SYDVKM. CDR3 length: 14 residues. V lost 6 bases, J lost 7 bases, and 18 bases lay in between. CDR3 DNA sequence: TGTGCCAGCAGCGGCGGTGGGAGGGCCGTTGGCTACACCTTC. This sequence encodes CASSGGGRAVGYTF.

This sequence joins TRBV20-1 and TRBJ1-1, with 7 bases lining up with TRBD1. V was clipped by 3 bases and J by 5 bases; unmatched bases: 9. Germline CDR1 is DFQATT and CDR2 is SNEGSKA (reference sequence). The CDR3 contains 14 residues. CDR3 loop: CSASDRASSTEAFF. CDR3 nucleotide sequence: TGCAGTGCTAGTGACAGGGCATCTAGTACTGAAGCTTTCTTT.

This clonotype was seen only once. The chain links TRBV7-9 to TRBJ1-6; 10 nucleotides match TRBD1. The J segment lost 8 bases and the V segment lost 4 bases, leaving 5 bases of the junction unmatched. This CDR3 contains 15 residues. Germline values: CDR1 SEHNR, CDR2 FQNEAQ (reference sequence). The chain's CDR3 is CASSSSGTGDSPLHF. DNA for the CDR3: TGTGCCAGCAGCTCCTCCGGGACAGGGGATTCACCCCTCCACTTT.

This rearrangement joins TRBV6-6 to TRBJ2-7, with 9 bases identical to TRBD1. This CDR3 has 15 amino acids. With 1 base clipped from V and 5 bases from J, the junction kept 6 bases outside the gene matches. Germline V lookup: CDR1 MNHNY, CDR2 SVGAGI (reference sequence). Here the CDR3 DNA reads TGTGCCAGCAGTTACTTTCAGACAGGGGGGGACGAGCAGTACTTC. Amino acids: CASSYFQTGGDEQYF.

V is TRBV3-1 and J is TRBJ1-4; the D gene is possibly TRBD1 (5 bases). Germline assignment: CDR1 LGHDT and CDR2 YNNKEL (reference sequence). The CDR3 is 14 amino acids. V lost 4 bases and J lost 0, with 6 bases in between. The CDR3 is CASSLRATNEKLFF. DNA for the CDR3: TGTGCCAGCAGCCTCAGGGCAACTAATGAAAAACTGTTTTTT.

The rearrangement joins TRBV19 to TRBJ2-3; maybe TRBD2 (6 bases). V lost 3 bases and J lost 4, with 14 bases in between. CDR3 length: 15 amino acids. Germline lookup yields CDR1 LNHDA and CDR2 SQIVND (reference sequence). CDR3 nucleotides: TGTGCCAGTAGTATCCCGGGGGTAGCTGCAGATACGCAGTATTTT. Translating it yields CASSIPGVAADTQYF.

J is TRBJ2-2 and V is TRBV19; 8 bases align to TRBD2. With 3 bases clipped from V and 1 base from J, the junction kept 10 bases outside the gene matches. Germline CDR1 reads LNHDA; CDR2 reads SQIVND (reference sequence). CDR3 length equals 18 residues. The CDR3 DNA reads TGTGCCAGTAGTATTCGGGGGGGCTCCACACTGAACACCGGGGAGCTGTTTTTT. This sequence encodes CASSIRGGSTLNTGELFF.